The clone carrying this TCR beta chain came up a few times. The antigen remains undetermined. V lost 5 bases, J lost 7 bases, and 9 bases lay in between. CDR3 length: 12 amino acids. As the method for making TCR beta libraries, quantitative 5'-RACE with molecular barcodes was used. TCRdb re-called the 5' RACE reads with MiXCR, one entry per CDR3 protein. The sample records hundreds of thousands of distinct CDR3 sequences, about 12% being singletons. This specimen belongs to a study of CD8 T cells in ankylosing spondylitis. Findings of the study overall: There was reportedly significant enrichment of clones that were disease-linked in matched ankylosing spondylitis synovial fluid. For ankylosing spondylitis blood, a TCR beta motif of several highly homologous variants appeared characteristic. Prior work had noted some motif variants in reactive arthritis blood and synovial fluid.

The receptor comes from a male donor with ankylosing spondylitis. The V and J genes are TRBV12-3 or TRBV12-4 and TRBJ2-1; weak D call: TRBD2 (6 bases). Sequencing was carried out using blood, either unsorted or a sorted T cell fraction (not recorded which). CDR3 residues: CASSRLVNEQFF. DNA for the CDR3: TGTGCCAGCAGTCGACTAGTAAATGAGCAGTTCTTC.